This entry lists 8 T cell receptor beta chains sequenced from one sample in a study of T cell repertoires in cytomegalovirus infection. Their cognate antigens are unknown. TCRdb re-analysed the reads in MiXCR, keeping a single row per CDR3 protein. This repertoire shows about 180,000 distinct CDR3 sequences, roughly 21% found once; its top ten account for 20% to 30%. The sequencing here drew on CD8+ T cells from cultured PBMCs, taken from culture after CMV antigen stimulation. These receptors were taken from a human donor in good health (CMV status not recorded). Some clones in this sample may be carry-over from other donors' samples.

V and J are TRBV7-2 and TRBJ2-5, with D possibly being TRBD2 (6 bases). Trimming pared 2 bases from V and 1 base from J, leaving 11 bases between. Germline V lookup: CDR1 SGHTA, CDR2 FQGNSA. The CDR3 extends over 15 amino acids. CDR3 nucleotides: TGTGCCAGCAGCTTAAGCGGCGGGGTCCAAGAGACCCAGTACTTC. Amino acids: CASSLSGGVQETQYF.

This rearrangement joins TRBV28 to TRBJ1-1; D is ambiguous. The CDR3 contains 18 residues. Per germline, CDR1 MDHEN and CDR2 SYDVKM. Trimming removed 2 bases from V and 0 bases from J, with 19 bases in between. The CDR3: CASSLNSAFRYLNTEAFF. In DNA form, the CDR3 reads TGTGCCAGCAGTTTAAACTCGGCGTTCCGATACTTGAACACTGAAGCTTTCTTT.

This clonotype was counted only a few times. V usage is TRBV5-8 and J usage is TRBJ1-5, with D perhaps TRBD1 (5 bases). Trimming stripped 4 bases from V and 2 bases from J, with 19 bases between. This CDR3 region has 17 residues. Germline-derived CDR1 and CDR2 are SGHTS and YDEGEE. CDR3 nucleotides: TGTGCCAGCAGCCCCTCCCCCGGCGGAGGGGGCAATCAGCCCCAGCATTTT. Translated: CASSPSPGGGGNQPQHF.

V is TRBV27 and J is TRBJ1-1; 10 positions match TRBD1. With 4 bases clipped from V and 1 base from J, the junction kept 6 bases outside the gene matches. There are 16 residues in the CDR3. Germline loops: CDR1 MNHEY, CDR2 SMNVEV (reference sequence). CDR3 nucleotides: TGTGCCAGCAGTTCCCTCCGGGACAGGGGGAACACTGAAGCTTTCTTT. Translated: CASSSLRDRGNTEAFF.

This clonotype showed up just a few times. CDR3 nucleotide sequence: TGTGCCAGCAGCCCCGGAGCATATAGCAATCAGCCCCAGCATTTT. Translating it yields CASSPGAYSNQPQHF. V gene TRBV7-2 combines with J gene TRBJ1-5; D remains ambiguous. This CDR3 contains 15 residues. Germline CDR1 and CDR2: SGHTA and FQGNSA. Deletions cut 5 bases from V and 0 bases from J, with 11 bases between.

This clonotype was counted a few times. The rearrangement joins TRBV7-9 to TRBJ2-1; D is perhaps TRBD1 or TRBD2 (5 bases each). Trimming took off 4 bases at V and 12 bases at J, with 22 bases between the two ends. This CDR3 region has 15 residues. Germline values: CDR1 SEHNR, CDR2 FQNEAQ (reference sequence). The CDR3 nucleotides read TGTGCCAGCAGCTCGTCCGGGACGGACCGCCAGGGGCAGTTCTTC. This codes for CASSSSGTDRQGQFF. The full variable domain, in which reference TRBV7-9 and TRBJ2-1 provide the parts outside the CDR3, is DTGVSQNPRHKITKRGQNVTFRCDPISEHNRLYWYRQTLGQGPEFLTYFQNEAQLEKSRLLSDRFSAERPKGSFSTLEIQRTEQGDSAMYLCASSSSGTDRQGQFFGPGTRLTVL.

There are a few counts of this clonotype. The chain recombines TRBV7-2 with TRBJ2-7; possible D gene TRBD2, 6 bases. The germline V and J ends were trimmed by 4 bases and 0 bases, with 13 bases remaining between them. CDR1 SGHTA and CDR2 FQGNSA come from the germline V gene. The CDR3 has 15 amino acids. CDR3 coding DNA: TGTGCCAGCAGCTACCGGGACTCCAACTCCTACGAGCAGTACTTC. This codes for CASSYRDSNSYEQYF.

V is TRBV7-6 and J is TRBJ2-7; D could derive from TRBD1 or TRBD2 (5 bases each). The V gene lost 5 bases and the J gene lost 2 bases, with 16 bases spanning the gap. Germline values: CDR1 SGHVS, CDR2 FNYEAQ. CDR3 length equals 15 residues. This chain's CDR3 is CASSPPGQRAYEQYF. CDR3 nucleotide sequence: TGTGCCAGCAGCCCGCCGGGGCAGAGAGCCTACGAGCAGTACTTC.